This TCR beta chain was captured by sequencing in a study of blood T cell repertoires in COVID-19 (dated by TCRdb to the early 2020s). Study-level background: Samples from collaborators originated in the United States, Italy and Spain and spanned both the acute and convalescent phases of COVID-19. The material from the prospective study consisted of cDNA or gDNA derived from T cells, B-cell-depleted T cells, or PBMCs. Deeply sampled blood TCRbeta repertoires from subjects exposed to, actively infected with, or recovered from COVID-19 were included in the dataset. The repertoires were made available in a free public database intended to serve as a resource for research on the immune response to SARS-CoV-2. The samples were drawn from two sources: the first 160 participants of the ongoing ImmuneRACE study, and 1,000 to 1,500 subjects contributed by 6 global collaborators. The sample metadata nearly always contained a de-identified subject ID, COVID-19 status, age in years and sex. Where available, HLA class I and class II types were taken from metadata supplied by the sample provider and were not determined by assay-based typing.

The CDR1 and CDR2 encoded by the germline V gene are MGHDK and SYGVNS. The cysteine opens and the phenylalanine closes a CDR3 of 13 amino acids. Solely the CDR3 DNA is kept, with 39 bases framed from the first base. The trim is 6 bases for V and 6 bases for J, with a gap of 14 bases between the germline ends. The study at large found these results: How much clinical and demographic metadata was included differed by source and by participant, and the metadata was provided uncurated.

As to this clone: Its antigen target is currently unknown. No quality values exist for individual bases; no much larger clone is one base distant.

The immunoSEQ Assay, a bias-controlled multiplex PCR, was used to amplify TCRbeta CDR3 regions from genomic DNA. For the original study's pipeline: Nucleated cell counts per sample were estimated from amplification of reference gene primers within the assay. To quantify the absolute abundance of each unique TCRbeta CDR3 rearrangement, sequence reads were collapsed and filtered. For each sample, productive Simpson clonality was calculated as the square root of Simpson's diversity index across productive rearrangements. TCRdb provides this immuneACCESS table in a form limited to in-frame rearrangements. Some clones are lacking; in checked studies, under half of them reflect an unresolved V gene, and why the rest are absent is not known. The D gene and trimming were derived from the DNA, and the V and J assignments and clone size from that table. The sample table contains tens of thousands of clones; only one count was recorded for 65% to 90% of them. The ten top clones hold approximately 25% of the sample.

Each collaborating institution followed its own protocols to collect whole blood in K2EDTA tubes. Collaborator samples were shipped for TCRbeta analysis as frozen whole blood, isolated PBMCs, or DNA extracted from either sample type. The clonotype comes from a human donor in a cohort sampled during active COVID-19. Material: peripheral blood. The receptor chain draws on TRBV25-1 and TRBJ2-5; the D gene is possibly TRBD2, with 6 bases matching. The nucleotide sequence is TGTGCCAGCAGCCGATCGGGGGAGAAGACCCAGTACTTC. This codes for CASSRSGEKTQYF.